This passage covers 18 T cell receptor beta chains from one sample sequenced in a study of control samples from healthy donors and cancer patients. Method: immunoSEQ multiplex PCR; TCRdb's copy keeps in-frame clones and lacks some. The table records approximately 140,000 clones, around nine tenths of them present only once. What was sequenced was blood. These receptors came from a woman in her twenties or thirties in good health.

The rearrangement uses TRBV2 and TRBJ1-2; tentative D call: TRBD1 (6 bases). The V gene's germline CDR1 is SNHLY and CDR2 FYNNEI. The CDR3 has 14 amino acids. The ends were cut back, 2 bases at V and 8 bases at J, with 15 bases in the middle. CDR3 nucleotides: TGTGCCAGCAGTGAAAAGGGGGACATCGGGGGCTACACCTTC. Translated, it gives CASSEKGDIGGYTF.

This clone showed up just once. The genes are TRBV12-3 or TRBV12-4 and TRBJ2-7; D unresolved. The CDR3 has 11 amino acids. Trimming stripped 1 base from V and 9 bases from J, with 7 bases between. CDR3 DNA sequence: TGTGCCAGCAGTTTAGTGGGTGTGCAGTACTTC. Translating gives CASSLVGVQYF.

This CDR3 reads CASSESQTYYEQYF. As DNA, the CDR3 is TGTGCCAGCAGCGAAAGCCAGACCTACTACGAGCAGTACTTC. This chain links TRBV3-1 (or the pseudogene TRBV3-2) with TRBJ2-7; the D is unclear. Trimming took off 5 bases at V and 3 bases at J, with 14 bases between the two ends. The CDR3 is 14 amino acids. CDR1 and CDR2 (germline): LGHDT, YNNKEL (reference sequence).

The chain combines TRBV19 with TRBJ2-7; D tentatively fits TRBD1 or TRBD2 (5 bases each). Trimming took 1 base from V and 10 from J, leaving 17 bases between them. This CDR3 has 14 residues. Per germline, CDR1 LNHDA and CDR2 SQIVND (reference sequence). CDR3: CASSIGGADAHQYF. The DNA for the CDR3 is TGTGCCAGTAGTATAGGAGGGGCCGATGCCCACCAGTACTTC.

The chain has TRBV28 and TRBJ1-4; TRBD1 is a possible D gene (5 bases). Germline CDR1 MDHEN, CDR2 SYDVKM. The length of the CDR3 is 16 residues. Trimming removed 1 base at V and 7 bases at J, with 16 bases between. CDR3 loop: CASSLFGASNTEKLFF. The CDR3 region has the DNA TGTGCCAGCAGTTTATTCGGGGCTTCTAATACTGAAAAACTGTTTTTT.

This clone has a handful of counts. The CDR3 nucleotides read TGTGCCAGCAGCTCATCGGGGACAGCGACTGAAGCTTTCTTT. Amino acid sequence: CASSSSGTATEAFF. V gene TRBV7-9 combines with J gene TRBJ1-1; 7 bases line up with TRBD1. The CDR3 sequence is 14 residues long. V lost 4 bases to trimming and J lost 5 bases; unmatched junction nucleotides: 7. Germline values: CDR1 SEHNR, CDR2 FQNEAQ (reference sequence).

The chain is built from TRBV6-6 and TRBJ1-1; D is uncertain. CDR1 and CDR2 (germline): MNHNY, SVGAGI (reference sequence). Between the trimmed V and J ends, which lost 9 bases and 5 bases, there was a span of 16 bases. CDR3 length equals 13 residues. The CDR3 loop is CASLPGSGTEAFF. In DNA, the CDR3 is TGTGCCAGTTTGCCGGGCTCTGGGACTGAAGCTTTCTTT.

This chain links TRBV4-1 with TRBJ2-1; D gene uncertain. The V end lost 0 bases, the J end lost 2 bases, and 5 bases lay between the germline ends. The CDR3 spans 14 residues. CDR1 is MGHRA, CDR2 YSYEKL, per germline. The CDR3 reads CASSQDRTYNEQFF. The CDR3 DNA follows: TGCGCCAGCAGCCAAGATAGAACCTACAATGAGCAGTTCTTC.

The chain joins TRBV7-8 to TRBJ2-1; the D gene is possibly TRBD2 (6 bases). Per germline, CDR1 SGHVS and CDR2 FQNEAQ. Trimming pared 1 base from V and 4 bases from J, leaving 11 bases between. The CDR3 sequence is 15 residues long. The CDR3 DNA sequence: TGTGCCAGCAGCTTAGGGGGGGTCACGTACAATGAGCAGTTCTTC. Amino acid sequence: CASSLGGVTYNEQFF. Looking up the rest from reference TRBV7-8 and TRBJ2-1 gives the full variable domain: GAGVSQSPRYKVAKRGQDVALRCDPISGHVSLFWYQQALGQGPEFLTYFQNEAQLDKSGLPSDRFFAERPEGSVSTLKIQRTQQEDSAVYLCASSLGGVTYNEQFFGPGTRLTVL.

The chain couples TRBV4-1 to TRBJ2-1, with a weak D call TRBD2 (5 bases). Germline CDR1 MGHRA, CDR2 YSYEKL. The CDR3 consists of 16 residues. The V end was cut by 4 bases, the J end by 0 bases, with 13 bases between. The CDR3: CASSPPGVSSYNEQFF. CDR3 DNA sequence: TGCGCCAGCAGCCCCCCCGGGGTGAGCTCCTACAATGAGCAGTTCTTC.

This chain uses TRBV29-1 with TRBJ1-1; no definite D call. Germline loops: CDR1 SQVTM, CDR2 ANQGSEA. This CDR3 is built from 14 residues. Deletions cut 3 bases from V and 1 base from J, with 12 bases between. The CDR3 coding sequence is TGCAGCGTTGATTTGGCTCTGGGGAACACTGAAGCTTTCTTT. Its translation: CSVDLALGNTEAFF.

The rearrangement joins TRBV6-5 to TRBJ1-6; 9 positions match TRBD1. This CDR3 is built from 14 residues. The V gene's germline CDR1 is MNHEY and CDR2 SVGAGI. Germline trimming cut 4 bases from V and 10 bases from J; bases unmatched to any gene: 5. In DNA form, the CDR3 reads TGTGCCAGCAGTTGGGGACAGGGCGGATCACCCCTCCACTTT. Its protein product is CASSWGQGGSPLHF.

V usage is TRBV7-9 and J usage is TRBJ2-7, with 9 nucleotides matching TRBD2. From germline, CDR1 is SEHNR and CDR2 FQNEAQ (reference sequence). The CDR3 runs to 15 residues. V gave up 0 bases and J gave up 2 bases; unmatched junction bases: 2. The chain's CDR3 is CASSLASGGTYEQYF. CDR3 coding DNA: TGTGCCAGCAGCTTAGCTAGCGGGGGTACCTACGAGCAGTACTTC. The full variable domain, with the rest looked up from reference TRBV7-9 and TRBJ2-7, is DTGVSQNPRHKITKRGQNVTFRCDPISEHNRLYWYRQTLGQGPEFLTYFQNEAQLEKSRLLSDRFSAERPKGSFSTLEIQRTEQGDSAMYLCASSLASGGTYEQYFGPGTRLTVT.

The chain uses TRBV18 and TRBJ2-5; D ambiguous. In germline, CDR1 is KGHSH, CDR2 LQKENI. CDR3 length: 13 amino acids. V was trimmed by 3 bases and J by 4 bases, leaving 9 bases between them. The CDR3 sequence: CASSPGLRETQYF. DNA for the CDR3: TGTGCCAGCTCACCCGGGCTACGAGAGACCCAGTACTTC.

The V gene is TRBV7-8, the J gene TRBJ2-2, with D uncertain. The V end was cut by 1 base, the J end by 1 base, with 4 bases between. The germline V gene has CDR1 SGHVS and CDR2 FQNEAQ. The CDR3 is made up of 14 amino acids. Here the CDR3 reads CASSLVRNTGELFF. The CDR3 DNA is TGTGCCAGCAGCTTAGTACGGAACACCGGGGAGCTGTTTTTT.

The genes are TRBV7-3 and TRBJ2-2, with D perhaps matching TRBD1 (6 bases). CDR1 and CDR2 from the germline V gene are SGHTA and FQGTGA. CDR3 length equals 14 residues. Trimming stripped 0 bases from V and 4 bases from J, with 6 bases between. The CDR3 bases are TGTGCCAGCAGCTTAACAGGGGGCACCGGGGAGCTGTTTTTT. Amino acids: CASSLTGGTGELFF.

The chain recombines TRBV5-4 with TRBJ1-4; D is unclear. The germline V and J ends were trimmed by 0 bases and 3 bases, with 12 bases remaining between them. CDR1 and CDR2 (germline): SGHNT, YYREEE (reference sequence). The CDR3 has 16 residues. This chain's CDR3 is CASSLDGLWSNEKLFF. In DNA, the CDR3 is TGTGCCAGCAGCTTGGACGGCCTCTGGTCTAATGAAAAACTGTTTTTT.

The rearrangement joins TRBV9 to TRBJ2-1; 10 bases agree with TRBD2. V shed 2 bases and J 4 bases; nucleotides not matched to a gene: 9. This CDR3 region has 17 residues. Germline CDR1 is SGDLS and CDR2 is YYNGEE. This CDR3 reads CASSVLTASGSYNEQFF. The DNA for the CDR3 is TGTGCCAGCAGCGTTCTCACGGCTAGCGGGAGTTACAATGAGCAGTTCTTC.